This TCR beta chain was observed in a study of PD-1 blockade in mismatch repair-deficient tumors. Whole-study results and caveats: Tumor-resident clones, often undetectable pretreatment in blood, expanded then contracted after pembrolizumab.

Turning to this clone: Its antigen remains unknown.

The CDR3 runs to 15 residues. From germline, CDR1 is SGHRS and CDR2 YFSETQ. Deletions cut 2 bases from V and 4 bases from J, with 13 bases between. This table comes from immunoSEQ multiplex PCR, and its TCRdb copy is limited to in-frame clones, with some not included. Of 40,000 to 60,000 clones listed, over 65% are singletons. This sequence was found in an adult with mismatch repair-deficient cancer. The chain is built from TRBV5-1 and TRBJ1-3, with D maybe TRBD1 (5 bases). The source material was peripheral blood, sampled 4 weeks after starting pembrolizumab. The CDR3 spells CASSFSGTYGNTIYF. CDR3 nucleotide sequence: TGCGCCAGCAGCTTTTCCGGGACCTACGGAAACACCATATATTTT. Complete variable domain (other parts from reference TRBV5-1 and TRBJ1-3): KAGVTQTPRYLIKTRGQQVTLSCSPISGHRSVSWYQQTPGQGLQFLFEYFSETQRNKGNFPGRFSGRQFSNSRSEMNVSTLELGDSALYLCASSFSGTYGNTIYFGEGSWLTVV.